These 18 T cell receptor beta chains were sequenced from one sample in a study of T cell responses to AZD1222 COVID-19 vaccine. Profiling relied on immunoSEQ multiplex PCR, and the TCRdb table lists in-frame clones only, not all of them. The sample contains about 190,000 clones, approximately 91% of which appear only once. This sample comprised peripheral blood, obtained on day 0 of AZD1222 vaccination. The receptors shown here come from an adult in good health.

The V call is TRBV5-1, the J call TRBJ2-1, with 7 bases matching TRBD2. This CDR3 comprises 11 residues. V shed 3 bases, J shed 15 bases, and the junction held 6 bases outside the gene matches. The V gene's germline CDR1 is SGHRS and CDR2 YFSETQ. In nucleotides, the CDR3 is TGCGCCAGCAGCTCGGGGGGAGTACGGTTCTTC. Protein sequence: CASSSGGVRFF.

This clone was seen only once. CDR3 amino acids: CASSQTRNEQFF. DNA for the CDR3: TGCGCCAGCAGCCAAACCCGGAATGAGCAGTTCTTC. The chain couples TRBV5-1 to TRBJ2-1; D gene ambiguous. Trimming left V 4 bases short and J 7 bases short, with 9 bases between. Per the germline V gene, CDR1 is SGHRS and CDR2 is YFSETQ. This CDR3 spans 12 amino acids.

The chain is built from TRBV7-9 and TRBJ1-2, with a possible D match to TRBD1 (6 bases). Trimming took 5 bases from V and 0 from J, leaving 19 bases between them. Germline CDR1 and CDR2: SEHNR and FQNEAQ (reference sequence). This CDR3 comprises 17 residues. CDR3 amino acids: CASSPRVRTEANYGYTF. CDR3 sequence (DNA): TGTGCCAGCAGCCCAAGGGTCCGGACAGAAGCTAACTATGGCTACACCTTC.

This chain joins TRBV2 and TRBJ2-7; TRBD1 agrees at 9 bases. The CDR3 loop spans 14 amino acids. V dropped 6 bases and J dropped 3; count of bases not matched to a gene: 6. The germline V gene has CDR1 SNHLY and CDR2 FYNNEI. For the CDR3, the DNA is TGTGCCAGCAGCGAACAGGGGGCTCTCTACGAGCAGTACTTC. It specifies CASSEQGALYEQYF.

The rearrangement joins TRBV9 to TRBJ2-7; D is unclear. V was pared by 0 bases and J by 0 bases, with 10 bases between. Germline V gene lookup returns CDR1 SGDLS and CDR2 YYNGEE. This CDR3 region has 15 residues. The chain's CDR3 is CASSVGAVISYEQYF. The CDR3 DNA sequence: TGTGCCAGCAGCGTAGGGGCAGTGATCTCCTACGAGCAGTACTTC.

V and J are TRBV7-8 and TRBJ1-1, with D unclear. The CDR3 loop spans 14 amino acids. CDR1 is SGHVS, CDR2 FQNEAQ, per germline. V lost 7 bases, J lost 2 bases, and 14 bases lay in between. As DNA, the CDR3 is TGTGCCAGCACCCTTAAAAGTCGAAACACTGAAGCTTTCTTT. Its protein product is CASTLKSRNTEAFF.

This clone was counted once. The J gene is TRBJ2-3, the V gene TRBV9; D gene ambiguous. CDR1 is SGDLS and CDR2 is YYNGEE in the germline V gene. Trimming pared 0 bases from V and 4 bases from J, leaving 3 bases between. The CDR3 is made up of 12 amino acids. CDR3 DNA sequence: TGTGCCAGCAGCGTAGGATCAGATACGCAGTATTTT. Translation gives CASSVGSDTQYF.

The chain links TRBV25-1 to TRBJ2-7, with TRBD2 as a possible D gene (5 bases). V lost 9 bases and J 4 bases, leaving 13 bases between the germline ends. This CDR3 has 12 amino acids. Germline loops: CDR1 MGHDK, CDR2 SYGVNS. The CDR3 protein is CASGLSLYEQYF. The DNA for the CDR3 is TGTGCCAGTGGACTGAGCCTTTACGAGCAGTACTTC.

This clone was recorded only once. The chain combines TRBV27 with TRBJ1-1; D is possibly TRBD1 (5 bases). V was cut by 0 bases and J by 3 bases, with 20 bases left in between. CDR3 length equals 18 residues. CDR1 and CDR2 from the germline V gene are MNHEY and SMNVEV (reference sequence). Here the CDR3 DNA reads TGTGCCAGCAGTTTATCGATTCCTGCCGGGACGGGTCACACTGAAGCTTTCTTT. It yields the protein CASSLSIPAGTGHTEAFF.

The chain recombines TRBV5-1 with TRBJ1-2; 7 bases are shared with TRBD1. V gave up 5 bases and J gave up 6 bases; unmatched junction bases: 7. Germline loops: CDR1 SGHRS, CDR2 YFSETQ. The CDR3 is 13 residues long. In DNA form, the CDR3 reads TGCGCCAGCAGGAAGGGACAGACTAATGGCTACACCTTC. This encodes CASRKGQTNGYTF.

This chain uses TRBV7-2 with TRBJ1-2; D possibly corresponds to TRBD1 (5 bases). Germline V gene lookup returns CDR1 SGHTA and CDR2 FQGNSA. Deletions cut 3 bases from V and 2 bases from J, with 16 bases between. This CDR3 is 16 amino acids long. The CDR3 here is CASSFAGWGPNYGYTF. The CDR3 DNA sequence: TGTGCCAGCAGCTTCGCAGGGTGGGGCCCAAACTATGGCTACACCTTC.

The genes are TRBV9 and TRBJ1-1; 8 nucleotides line up with TRBD1. Germline V CDR1 and CDR2: SGDLS, YYNGEE. The CDR3 length is 16 residues. The V gene end was trimmed by 4 bases and the J gene end by 5 bases; junction bases not matched to a gene: 13. The CDR3 DNA reads TGTGCCAGCAGCCTAGCGGGCACAGGGGGTGGAACTGAAGCTTTCTTT. It encodes CASSLAGTGGGTEAFF. The full variable domain, completed using reference TRBV9 and TRBJ1-1, is DSGVTQTPKHLITATGQRVTLRCSPRSGDLSVYWYQQSLDQGLQFLIQYYNGEERAKGNILERFSAQQFPDLHSELNLSSLELGDSALYFCASSLAGTGGGTEAFFGQGTRLTVV.

V is TRBV5-5 and J is TRBJ1-1; D might be TRBD1 (5 bases). The germline V gene has CDR1 SGHKS and CDR2 YYEKEE (reference sequence). V was cut by 3 bases and J by 1 base, with 7 bases left in between. The CDR3 contains 13 residues. CDR3 bases: TGTGCCAGCAGCTCTACAGGGAACACTGAAGCTTTCTTT. It encodes CASSSTGNTEAFF.

The J gene is TRBJ2-3, the V gene TRBV4-1; a possible D gene is TRBD2 (6 bases). Trimming took 0 bases from V and 0 from J, leaving 13 bases between them. CDR3 length: 17 residues. Germline V gene data show CDR1 as MGHRA and CDR2 as YSYEKL. The CDR3: CASSQDGGTPSTDTQYF. CDR3 in DNA: TGCGCCAGCAGCCAAGACGGCGGGACCCCCAGCACAGATACGCAGTATTTT.

The CDR3 loop is CASSQEDGISNIQYF. CDR3 DNA: TGCGCCAGCAGCCAAGAAGATGGGATTTCAAACATTCAGTACTTC. The rearrangement uses TRBV4-1 and TRBJ2-4; no clear D. This CDR3 comprises 15 residues. Germline CDR1 is MGHRA and CDR2 is YSYEKL. V dropped 0 bases and J dropped 6 bases, with 12 bases sitting between them.

The gene calls are TRBV3-1 (or the pseudogene TRBV3-2) and TRBJ2-1; D is uncertain. Trimming left V 4 bases short and J 5 bases short, with 15 bases between. Germline values: CDR1 LGHDT, CDR2 YNNKEL (reference sequence). The CDR3 sequence is 15 residues long. The CDR3 region is CASSPYTPLDNEQFF. The CDR3 DNA follows: TGTGCCAGCAGCCCTTATACTCCCCTGGACAATGAGCAGTTCTTC.

The rearrangement joins TRBV3-1 (or the pseudogene TRBV3-2) to TRBJ2-3; 8 bases align to TRBD2. There are 15 residues in the CDR3. V shed 5 bases, J shed 10 bases, and the junction held 14 bases outside the gene matches. In germline, CDR1 is LGHDT, CDR2 YNNKEL (reference sequence). The CDR3 DNA is TGTGCCAGCAGCTCCTTCGAAAAAGCGGGAGAACCGCAGTATTTT. Translating gives CASSSFEKAGEPQYF.

This chain joins TRBV7-2 and TRBJ2-5; 12 bases align to TRBD1. The V gene's germline CDR1 is SGHTA and CDR2 FQGNSA. Trimming cost V 5 bases and J 6 bases; bases outside gene matches: 7. This CDR3 is built from 15 residues. DNA for the CDR3: TGTGCCAGCAGCAAGGGGACAGGGGGCGGGAAGACCCAGTACTTC. As protein: CASSKGTGGGKTQYF.